The 20 T cell receptor beta chains below all came from one sample that was sequenced in a study of metastatic and nonmetastatic thyroid tumors. All patients were treatment-naive before thyroid surgery. Using MiXCR, TCRdb reanalyzed the PCR reads. This table holds 16,000 or so clones, roughly a quarter found once. Sequenced input: adjacent normal tissue. All receptors come from a female donor with papillary thyroid cancer or a benign thyroid nodule (not recorded which). Some clones in this sample may be carry-over from other donors' samples.

The chain recombines TRBV6-1 with TRBJ1-2; no definite D call. Trimming took off 7 bases at V and 2 bases at J, with 14 bases between the two ends. Germline CDR1 and CDR2: MNHNS and SASEGT. The CDR3 is 14 residues long. The CDR3 nucleotides are TGTGCCAGCACTGGACGGTCGGGGAACTATGGCTACACCTTC. It is translated as CASTGRSGNYGYTF.

This clone was seen more than once but under ten times. This chain uses TRBV12-3 or TRBV12-4 with TRBJ2-1; D remains unclear. Deletions cut 6 bases from V and 9 bases from J, with 9 bases between. CDR3 length: 11 amino acids. The CDR3: CASSNLFEQFF. The CDR3 nucleotides are TGTGCCAGCAGCAATTTGTTTGAGCAGTTCTTC.

This clone was counted a few times. The chain links TRBV6-1 to TRBJ2-1, with D possibly being TRBD1 (5 bases). Germline assignment: CDR1 MNHNS and CDR2 SASEGT. V was pared by 6 bases and J by 0 bases, with 9 bases between. The CDR3 totals 14 residues. The CDR3 nucleotides are TGTGCCAGCAGCACAGGAAGCTCCTACAATGAGCAGTTCTTC. Translating it yields CASSTGSSYNEQFF.

This chain links TRBV11-1 with TRBJ2-7, with D uncertain. This CDR3 is built from 12 residues. V was cut by 7 bases and J by 5 bases, with 12 bases left in between. Looked up from germline, CDR1 is SGHAT and CDR2 is FQDESV (reference sequence). In nucleotides, the CDR3 is TGTGCCAGCATCTTTAACGGAAACGAGCAGTACTTC. This sequence encodes CASIFNGNEQYF.

The V gene is TRBV28, the J gene TRBJ2-3; 8 positions agree with TRBD1. The CDR3 has 15 amino acids. Germline V gene lookup returns CDR1 MDHEN and CDR2 SYDVKM. The V and J ends lost 6 bases and 5 bases, in that order; junction bases with no gene match: 10. The DNA of the CDR3 is TGTGCCAGCAGGCTCCGGGACAGGCCTTTAGATACGCAGTATTTT. It yields the protein CASRLRDRPLDTQYF.

The sample holds a few counts of this clone. The chain uses TRBV27 and TRBJ2-7; D ambiguous. CDR1 and CDR2 from the germline V gene are MNHEY and SMNVEV (reference sequence). Trimming shortened V by 7 bases and J by 0 bases, and 13 bases separated the two germline ends. The length of the CDR3 is 14 residues. The CDR3 region is CASKKSRDSYEQYF. CDR3 DNA sequence: TGTGCCAGCAAGAAGTCTAGAGACTCCTACGAGCAGTACTTC.

Sample share makes this clone medium-sized. The gene calls are TRBV18 and TRBJ1-2, with 7 bases identical to TRBD1. J gave up 2 bases and V 0 bases, and 9 bases lay outside the gene matches. This CDR3 has 17 amino acids. The germline V gene has CDR1 KGHSH and CDR2 LQKENI. The CDR3 region has the DNA TGTGCCAGCTCACCACCAAACCGACAGGGAAGAAACTATGGCTACACCTTC. It encodes CASSPPNRQGRNYGYTF.

This clone was seen only a few times. This chain joins TRBV2 and TRBJ2-2; 7 nucleotides agree with TRBD1. There are 15 residues in the CDR3. Trimming cost V 1 base and J 4 bases; bases outside gene matches: 3. CDR1 and CDR2 (germline): SNHLY, FYNNEI. The CDR3 coding sequence is TGTGCCAGCAGTGAAGTTGCAGGGGGCACCGGGGAGCTGTTTTTT. This encodes CASSEVAGGTGELFF.

This chain connects TRBV5-4 to TRBJ2-1; 8 positions agree with TRBD2. Trimming cost V 2 bases and J 2 bases; bases outside gene matches: 9. The CDR3 runs to 17 residues. The germline gives CDR1 SGHNT, CDR2 YYREEE (reference sequence). The CDR3 is CASSFVLAVTAYNEQFF. For the CDR3, the DNA is TGTGCCAGCAGCTTTGTACTAGCGGTCACAGCCTACAATGAGCAGTTCTTC.

The chain combines TRBV6-5 with TRBJ1-1; 12 bases map to TRBD1. Trimming cost V 2 bases and J 1 base; bases outside gene matches: 5. The CDR3 spans 17 residues. From germline, CDR1 is MNHEY and CDR2 SVGAGI. As DNA, the CDR3 is TGTGCCAGCAGTTACAGAGGGACAGGGGGCCGGAACACTGAAGCTTTCTTT. This codes for CASSYRGTGGRNTEAFF.

This clone was picked up a small number of times. The chain uses TRBV29-1 and TRBJ1-4; D unresolved. Germline-derived CDR1 and CDR2 are SQVTM and ANQGSEA. This CDR3 contains 12 residues. Trimming pared 5 bases from V and 5 bases from J, leaving 9 bases between. In DNA form, the CDR3 reads TGCAGCGTTATTCAGGCGAATGAAAAACTGTTTTTT. This sequence encodes CSVIQANEKLFF.

The table lists this clone with a few counts. V gene TRBV11-2 combines with J gene TRBJ2-7; 8 bases align to TRBD2. The CDR3 length is 13 residues. The V and J ends lost 11 bases and 4 bases, in that order; junction bases with no gene match: 10. The germline CDR1 and CDR2 sequences are SGHAT and FQNNGV. This chain's CDR3 is CAEGRGAGYEQYF. CDR3 in DNA: TGTGCCGAGGGGCGGGGGGCCGGATACGAGCAGTACTTC. The full variable domain, completed using reference TRBV11-2 and TRBJ2-7, is EAGVAQSPRYKIIEKRQSVAFWCNPISGHATLYWYQQILGQGPKLLIQFQNNGVVDDSQLPKDRFSAERLKGVDSTLKIQPAKLEDSAVYLCAEGRGAGYEQYFGPGTRLTVT.

V is TRBV6-6 and J is TRBJ2-3; 9 bases are shared with TRBD2. Per the germline V gene, CDR1 is MNHNY and CDR2 is SVGAGI (reference sequence). CDR3 length equals 16 residues. Trimming removed 0 bases from V and 0 bases from J; junction bases left unmatched: 1. The CDR3 loop reads CASSYSLAGSTDTQYF. The CDR3 coding sequence is TGTGCCAGCAGTTACTCGCTAGCGGGAAGCACAGATACGCAGTATTTT.

J is TRBJ1-2 and V is TRBV12-3 or TRBV12-4, with a tentative D call TRBD1 (5 bases). Trimming pared 2 bases from V and 4 bases from J, leaving 14 bases between. This CDR3 has 15 residues. The CDR3 is CASSLRLDSVYGYTF. CDR3 DNA sequence: TGTGCCAGCAGTTTACGGCTCGACAGCGTCTATGGCTACACCTTC.

This clone came up a few times. V usage is TRBV30 and J usage is TRBJ2-7; the D is unclear. The V and J ends lost 3 bases and 6 bases respectively, with 24 bases between them. Germline V CDR1 and CDR2: GTSNPN, SVGIG (reference sequence). The CDR3 length is 16 residues. The CDR3 DNA sequence: TGTGCCTGGAGCCTAGGCCATGGGTGGGCGGCAAGCGAGCAGTACTTC. Translating it yields CAWSLGHGWAASEQYF.

The CDR3 is CASSQGGYEQYF. CDR3 sequence (DNA): TGTGCCAGCAGCCAAGGCGGCTACGAGCAGTACTTC. The rearrangement joins TRBV14 to TRBJ2-7; D is ambiguous. CDR1 and CDR2 from the germline V gene are SGHDN and FVKESK. This CDR3 is 12 amino acids long. Between the trimmed V and J ends, which lost 1 base and 3 bases, there was a span of 4 bases.

Only one count was recorded for this clone. The V and J genes are TRBV11-2 and TRBJ2-3, with 7 bases that match TRBD2. Per the germline V gene, CDR1 is SGHAT and CDR2 is FQNNGV. Unmatched junction bases numbered 7, after V lost 5 bases and J lost 2 bases. This CDR3 spans 15 amino acids. The CDR3 sequence: CASSPQTSSTDTQYF. The CDR3 DNA reads TGTGCCAGCAGCCCCCAGACTAGCTCCACAGATACGCAGTATTTT.

The chain has TRBV27 and TRBJ2-7; D may be TRBD2 (6 bases). Germline-derived CDR1 and CDR2 are MNHEY and SMNVEV (reference sequence). The germline V and J ends were trimmed by 3 bases and 1 base, with 7 bases remaining between them. CDR3 length: 13 amino acids. The CDR3 nucleotides are TGTGCCAGCAGTTTCCGGGGGTCCTACGAGCAGTACTTC. The encoded protein is CASSFRGSYEQYF.

The chain has TRBV11-2 and TRBJ2-3, with D perhaps TRBD2 (5 bases). The germline V gene encodes CDR1 SGHAT and CDR2 FQNNGV. The CDR3 is 15 residues long. V was shortened by 3 bases and J by 7 bases, with 17 bases between the two germline ends. DNA of the CDR3: TGTGCCAGCAGCTTTCAGGAGGAACGGGTATATACGCAGTATTTT. As protein: CASSFQEERVYTQYF. The full variable domain, in which reference TRBV11-2 and TRBJ2-3 provide the parts outside the CDR3, is EAGVAQSPRYKIIEKRQSVAFWCNPISGHATLYWYQQILGQGPKLLIQFQNNGVVDDSQLPKDRFSAERLKGVDSTLKIQPAKLEDSAVYLCASSFQEERVYTQYFGPGTRLTVL.

V usage is TRBV12-3 or TRBV12-4 and J usage is TRBJ2-6; D call uncertain. Deletions cut 6 bases from V and 0 bases from J, with 9 bases between. The length of the CDR3 is 15 residues. DNA of the CDR3: TGTGCCAGCAGCGATAGTCCCTCTGGGGCCAACGTCCTGACTTTC. It is translated as CASSDSPSGANVLTF.